These T cell receptor beta chains were read from a single sample in a study of T-cell reconstitution after alpha-beta-depleted transplantation in children. TCRdb redid the calling of the PCR reads with MiXCR, one entry per CDR3 protein. The repertoire consists of hundreds of thousands of distinct CDR3 sequences, with roughly 13% occurring once and the leading ten covering roughly 0.77%. This sample comprised PBMCs, obtained before TCRalphabeta/CD19-depleted stem cell transplant. Receptors originate from a girl aged 2-10 years with congenital amegakaryocytic thrombocytopenia, due to receive a stem cell transplant. Both conserved end residues are part of each CDR3. The order of the fields is clone size, D gene, V gene, J gene, CDR3 DNA, CDR3 protein. The D gene is left open where the match is weak. Clone size is shown for a subset of rows, as once, few, many or a class of expanded clone.

clone_size: NA
d_call: NA
v_call: TRBV7-9
j_call: TRBJ1-2
cdr3_nt: TGTGCCACCGTCGGACAGAGTCCCAACTATGGCTACACCTTC
cdr3_aa: CATVGQSPNYGYTF

clone_size: many
d_call: TRBD1
v_call: TRBV5-1
j_call: TRBJ2-3
cdr3_nt: TGCGCCAGCAGCTCCCACTACGGGACAGGACGGACAGATACGCAGTATTTT
cdr3_aa: CASSSHYGTGRTDTQYF

clone_size: few
d_call: NA
v_call: TRBV12-3/TRBV12-4
j_call: TRBJ1-1
cdr3_nt: TGTGCCAGCAGTTTAGCGCCGGGGCACACTGAAGCTTTCTTT
cdr3_aa: CASSLAPGHTEAFF

clone_size: many
d_call: NA
v_call: TRBV18
j_call: TRBJ1-1
cdr3_nt: TGTGCCAGCTCACCACCGGTATCCCGAGAAGCTTTCTTT
cdr3_aa: CASSPPVSREAFF

clone_size: many
d_call: NA
v_call: TRBV5-6
j_call: TRBJ2-5
cdr3_nt: TGTGCCAGCAGCTCGTCGTACCGTCCGGGGACCCAGTACTTC
cdr3_aa: CASSSSYRPGTQYF

clone_size: few
d_call: TRBD1
v_call: TRBV28
j_call: TRBJ2-5
cdr3_nt: TGTGCCAGCAACCCGACAGGGCCTTTAGAGACCCAGTACTTC
cdr3_aa: CASNPTGPLETQYF

clone_size: NA
d_call: TRBD2
v_call: TRBV11-2
j_call: TRBJ2-3
cdr3_nt: TGTGCCAGCACTTGGACTAGCGGGAGTAACACAGATACGCAGTATTTT
cdr3_aa: CASTWTSGSNTDTQYF

clone_size: NA
d_call: NA
v_call: TRBV29-1
j_call: TRBJ1-4
cdr3_nt: TGCAGCGTTGTAATTCAGGGGCGCGAAAAACTGTTTTTT
cdr3_aa: CSVVIQGREKLFF

clone_size: many
d_call: NA
v_call: TRBV20-1
j_call: TRBJ2-7
cdr3_nt: TGCAGTGCCGCACAGGGGAGGGCCTACGAGCAGTACTTC
cdr3_aa: CSAAQGRAYEQYF

clone_size: many
d_call: NA
v_call: TRBV28
j_call: TRBJ2-1
cdr3_nt: TGTGCCAGCAGTTTGATGGGGGCTATCGATGAGCAGTTCTTC
cdr3_aa: CASSLMGAIDEQFF

clone_size: few
d_call: TRBD2
v_call: TRBV19
j_call: TRBJ2-3
cdr3_nt: TGTGCCAGTAGACCTAAGGGACTAGCGCGCACAGATACGCAGTATTTT
cdr3_aa: CASRPKGLARTDTQYF

clone_size: many
d_call: TRBD2
v_call: TRBV29-1
j_call: TRBJ2-4
cdr3_nt: TGCAGCGTTGACGAACTAGCGGGAGAGTCAAGGGCCAAAAACATTCAGTACTTC
cdr3_aa: CSVDELAGESRAKNIQYF

clone_size: few
d_call: TRBD1
v_call: TRBV29-1
j_call: TRBJ1-2
cdr3_nt: TGCAGCGTTTTCCGACGGGACAGGGAGGAAGAGTGCACCTTC
cdr3_aa: CSVFRRDREEECTF

clone_size: NA
d_call: TRBD1
v_call: TRBV5-1
j_call: TRBJ2-1
cdr3_nt: TGCGCCAGCAGCTCCTTACCGGGACAGGGCTACAATGAGCAGTTCTTC
cdr3_aa: CASSSLPGQGYNEQFF

clone_size: few
d_call: NA
v_call: TRBV30
j_call: TRBJ2-1
cdr3_nt: TGTGCCTGGAGTTGGGGGAATGAGCAGTTCTTC
cdr3_aa: CAWSWGNEQFF

clone_size: few
d_call: NA
v_call: TRBV18
j_call: TRBJ2-5
cdr3_nt: TGTGCCAGCTCACCACCTTACGGAGGGGACCAAGAGACCCAGTACTTC
cdr3_aa: CASSPPYGGDQETQYF

clone_size: NA
d_call: NA
v_call: TRBV10-3
j_call: TRBJ2-5
cdr3_nt: TGTGCCATCAGTGGGAAACAAGAGACCCAGTACTTC
cdr3_aa: CAISGKQETQYF

clone_size: NA
d_call: TRBD1
v_call: TRBV15
j_call: TRBJ1-1
cdr3_nt: TGTGCCACGAGCCGGGACAGGGGGCTTTCTGAAGCTTTCTTT
cdr3_aa: CATSRDRGLSEAFF

clone_size: few
d_call: NA
v_call: TRBV5-1
j_call: TRBJ2-2
cdr3_nt: TGCGCCAGCAGCATACAGGGAACCGGGGAGCTGTTTTTT
cdr3_aa: CASSIQGTGELFF

clone_size: NA
d_call: TRBD1
v_call: TRBV29-1
j_call: TRBJ2-7
cdr3_nt: TGCAGCGTTGTAGCCAGGGGGCGTAACGAGCAGTACTTC
cdr3_aa: CSVVARGRNEQYF

clone_size: NA
d_call: TRBD1
v_call: TRBV20-1
j_call: TRBJ1-2
cdr3_nt: TGCAGTGCTAGAATAGAGGGGACAGGGGGTGACTATGGCTACACCTTC
cdr3_aa: CSARIEGTGGDYGYTF

clone_size: few
d_call: NA
v_call: TRBV4-1
j_call: TRBJ2-2
cdr3_nt: TGCGCCAGCAGCCAGTACGGGGATGCCGGGGAGCTGTTTTTT
cdr3_aa: CASSQYGDAGELFF

clone_size: once
d_call: NA
v_call: TRBV5-1
j_call: TRBJ1-1
cdr3_nt: TGCGCCAGCAGCACCCGGACGGCGAACACTGAAGCTTTCTTT
cdr3_aa: CASSTRTANTEAFF

clone_size: many
d_call: NA
v_call: TRBV5-1
j_call: TRBJ2-1
cdr3_nt: TGCGCCAGCAGCCCGGAGGGGGCCAGGCAGTTCTTC
cdr3_aa: CASSPEGARQFF

clone_size: NA
d_call: NA
v_call: TRBV5-1
j_call: TRBJ2-2
cdr3_nt: TGCGCCAGCAGCGTGGGCCTGGGGGCTGAGACCGGGGAGCTGTTTTTT
cdr3_aa: CASSVGLGAETGELFF

clone_size: few
d_call: TRBD2
v_call: TRBV7-9
j_call: TRBJ2-1
cdr3_nt: TGTGCCAGCAGCTTAGCCACTAGCGGGAGTTATGAGCAGTTCTTC
cdr3_aa: CASSLATSGSYEQFF

clone_size: NA
d_call: NA
v_call: TRBV5-5
j_call: TRBJ2-1
cdr3_nt: TGTGCCAGCACCGCGGACGCCTACAATGAGCAGTTCTTC
cdr3_aa: CASTADAYNEQFF

clone_size: few
d_call: NA
v_call: TRBV3-1
j_call: TRBJ2-7
cdr3_nt: TGTGCCAGCAGCCAGGAACCTCTATGGCTTTACTTC
cdr3_aa: CASSQEPLWLYF

clone_size: many
d_call: TRBD2
v_call: TRBV7-9
j_call: TRBJ2-3
cdr3_nt: TGTGCCAGCAGTTTCTTAGCGGGAGCAGATACGCAGTATTTT
cdr3_aa: CASSFLAGADTQYF

clone_size: NA
d_call: TRBD2
v_call: TRBV9
j_call: TRBJ2-1
cdr3_nt: TGTGCCAGCAGCGTAGAATTAGCGGGAGCACCAAAGTTCTTC
cdr3_aa: CASSVELAGAPKFF

clone_size: many
d_call: TRBD2
v_call: TRBV4-1
j_call: TRBJ2-7
cdr3_nt: TGCGCCAGCAGCCAAGGACGGGTAGCGGGAAGGGTTCCGTACTTC
cdr3_aa: CASSQGRVAGRVPYF

clone_size: NA
d_call: NA
v_call: TRBV5-1
j_call: TRBJ2-3
cdr3_nt: TGCGCCAGCAGCTTGGGGCTGGGAGTCACAGATACGCAGTATTTT
cdr3_aa: CASSLGLGVTDTQYF

clone_size: few
d_call: NA
v_call: TRBV11-2
j_call: TRBJ2-5
cdr3_nt: TGTGCCAGCAGCCCCGCCTGGACATTACAAGAGACCCAGTACTTC
cdr3_aa: CASSPAWTLQETQYF

clone_size: few
d_call: NA
v_call: TRBV20-1
j_call: TRBJ1-5
cdr3_nt: TGCAGTGCAACGGTCGCTAGGAACAATCAGCCCCAGCATTTT
cdr3_aa: CSATVARNNQPQHF

clone_size: many
d_call: NA
v_call: TRBV20-1
j_call: TRBJ1-4
cdr3_nt: TGCAGTGCTAGAGTGCGCAGCAATGAAAAACTGTTTTTT
cdr3_aa: CSARVRSNEKLFF

clone_size: few
d_call: NA
v_call: TRBV12-3/TRBV12-4
j_call: TRBJ2-2
cdr3_nt: TGTGCCAGCGGCAGAAGCAACACCGGGGAGCTGTTTTTT
cdr3_aa: CASGRSNTGELFF

clone_size: many
d_call: TRBD2
v_call: TRBV20-1
j_call: TRBJ2-3
cdr3_nt: TGCAGTGCTGGACCGGGAGGGCCACGAGATACGCAGTATTTT
cdr3_aa: CSAGPGGPRDTQYF

clone_size: many
d_call: TRBD1
v_call: TRBV29-1
j_call: TRBJ2-2
cdr3_nt: TGCAGCGTTCGAAGGACAGGCAGCACCGGGGAGCTGTTTTTT
cdr3_aa: CSVRRTGSTGELFF

clone_size: NA
d_call: NA
v_call: TRBV15
j_call: TRBJ2-5
cdr3_nt: TGTGCCACCAGCATTCCCGGATTTCAAGAGACCCAGTACTTC
cdr3_aa: CATSIPGFQETQYF

clone_size: NA
d_call: NA
v_call: TRBV9
j_call: TRBJ2-7
cdr3_nt: TGTGCCAGCAGCGTAGCTTCAGGGGAGCAGTACTTC
cdr3_aa: CASSVASGEQYF

clone_size: NA
d_call: NA
v_call: TRBV5-1
j_call: TRBJ2-7
cdr3_nt: TGCGCCAGCAGCTTGGAAACAGGGCGGGTTCGGGTCCAGTACTTC
cdr3_aa: CASSLETGRVRVQYF

clone_size: many
d_call: TRBD2
v_call: TRBV20-1
j_call: TRBJ2-3
cdr3_nt: TGCAGTGCTAGCTTAGCGGGAGGGCCAGATACGCAGTATTTT
cdr3_aa: CSASLAGGPDTQYF

clone_size: NA
d_call: NA
v_call: TRBV12-3/TRBV12-4
j_call: TRBJ2-1
cdr3_nt: TGTGCCAGCACTCCCCCCGGGTTCGGGGGCTACAATGAGCAGTTCTTC
cdr3_aa: CASTPPGFGGYNEQFF